The 3 T cell receptor beta chains in this list originate from one sample, sequenced in a study of blood T cell repertoires in COVID-19. TCRdb keeps only in-frame clones here, not all; method: immunoSEQ multiplex PCR. The repertoire holds 55,000 to 70,000 clones, with about 87% as singletons. Sample: peripheral blood. The receptors derive from a man aged 55 to 70 with acute or convalescent COVID-19.

The chain couples TRBV5-1 to TRBJ1-2; 7 bases match TRBD1. With 0 bases clipped from V and 7 bases from J, the junction kept 3 bases outside the gene matches. There are 13 residues in the CDR3. Germline lookup yields CDR1 SGHRS and CDR2 YFSETQ. The CDR3 nucleotides read TGCGCCAGCAGCTTGGGGACAGGCGGTGGCTACACCTTC. Translated, it gives CASSLGTGGGYTF.

The chain uses TRBV4-3 and TRBJ2-3, with 11 bases that match TRBD2. V lost 1 base and J lost 6; bases outside the gene matches: 6. The CDR3 spans 16 residues. Germline lookup yields CDR1 LGHNA and CDR2 YSLEER. The CDR3 spells CASSQGFSGGVDTQYF. The DNA of the CDR3 is TGCGCCAGCAGCCAAGGTTTTAGCGGGGGGGTGGATACGCAGTATTTT.

The chain uses TRBV19 and TRBJ1-2; TRBD1 matches at 9 bases. The CDR3 is 15 amino acids. With 7 bases clipped from V and 8 bases from J, the junction kept 14 bases outside the gene matches. Germline values: CDR1 LNHDA, CDR2 SQIVND (reference sequence). In nucleotides, the CDR3 is TGTGCCAGTACCACACAGGGGGCAACGACTGCGGGCTACACCTTC. Protein product: CASTTQGATTAGYTF.